These 27 T cell receptor beta chains were all obtained from the same sample, sequenced in a study of T-cell memory formation after mild COVID-19. TCRdb re-analysed the 5' RACE reads in MiXCR, keeping a single row per CDR3 protein. The table has over 500,000 distinct CDR3 sequences, 15% to 20% seen once. The sequencing input was PBMCs or a T cell subset sorted from them (not recorded which). These receptor sequences come from an adult woman who had mild COVID-19 (a few samples of this study predate the infection). Cell type and time point are not known.

The chain couples TRBV10-3 to TRBJ1-2; a weak D match, TRBD1 (6 bases). Germline V CDR1 and CDR2: ENHRY, SYGVKD. Deletions cut 3 bases from V and 0 bases from J, with 20 bases between. The CDR3 contains 18 residues. Here the CDR3 DNA reads TGTGCCATCAGTGATCCGGGACACCAAAACGCAGCTAACTATGGCTACACCTTC. Translation: CAISDPGHQNAANYGYTF.

The chain links TRBV7-3 to TRBJ2-1; no reliable D call. CDR1 is SGHTA, CDR2 FQGTGA, per germline. The V gene lost 3 bases and the J gene lost 0 bases, with 9 bases spanning the gap. The CDR3 loop spans 15 amino acids. CDR3 sequence reads: CASSFSDSSYNEQFF. The CDR3 nucleotides read TGTGCCAGCAGCTTCAGCGATAGCTCCTACAATGAGCAGTTCTTC.

The rearrangement joins TRBV3-1 to TRBJ2-2; D gene ambiguous. The length of the CDR3 is 18 residues. CDR1 is LGHDT, CDR2 YNNKEL, per germline (reference sequence). Trimming removed 0 bases from V and 5 bases from J, with 19 bases in between. CDR3 residues: CASSQDLVSELVTGELFF. The DNA of the CDR3 is TGTGCCAGCAGCCAAGATCTAGTCAGTGAGTTGGTGACCGGGGAGCTGTTTTTT.

This clonotype was seen only a few times. The rearrangement joins TRBV5-1 to TRBJ2-5; 7 bases are a match to TRBD2. Germline V lookup: CDR1 SGHRS, CDR2 YFSETQ. The CDR3 has 16 amino acids. The ends lost 0 bases at V and 2 bases at J; junction bases unmatched: 7. The CDR3 region has the DNA TGCGCCAGCAGCTTGGCCTTGGGACTACGGCAAGAGACCCAGTACTTC. Encoded protein: CASSLALGLRQETQYF.

This rearrangement joins TRBV6-1 to TRBJ1-2; D is uncertain. With 2 bases removed from V and 0 bases from J, the gap between germline ends came to 13 bases. Per germline, CDR1 MNHNS and CDR2 SASEGT. CDR3 length: 16 residues. As DNA, the CDR3 is TGTGCCAGCAGTGAACAAGGATTAGGAACTAACTATGGCTACACCTTC. The encoded protein is CASSEQGLGTNYGYTF.

The CDR3 is CASSSAGPYNEQFF. CDR3 DNA: TGTGCCAGCAGTTCAGCGGGCCCCTACAATGAGCAGTTCTTC. The chain is built from TRBV6-2 or TRBV6-3 and TRBJ2-1; maybe TRBD2 (6 bases). The CDR3 runs to 14 residues. Germline-derived CDR1 and CDR2 are MNHEY and SVGEGT. Trimming removed 4 bases at V and 2 bases at J, with 9 bases between.

This clonotype showed up just a few times. This rearrangement joins TRBV6-5 to TRBJ2-2; no clear D. Trimming cost V 6 bases and J 5 bases, with 13 bases left between them. The CDR3 spans 14 residues. Germline CDR1 reads MNHEY; CDR2 reads SVGAGI. CDR3 loop: CASSREPKTGELFF. In DNA, the CDR3 is TGTGCCAGCAGCCGTGAGCCTAAGACCGGGGAGCTGTTTTTT.

The chain employs TRBV12-3 or TRBV12-4 and TRBJ1-1; tentative D call: TRBD1 (5 bases). The V end lost 7 bases, the J end lost 1 base, and 10 bases lay between the germline ends. The CDR3 runs 13 residues. The CDR3 coding sequence is TGTGCCAGCAAAAGAGGGGAGAACACTGAAGCTTTCTTT. It codes for CASKRGENTEAFF.

This clonotype was seen a few times. This rearrangement joins TRBV7-6 to TRBJ2-1, with a possible D match to TRBD2 (5 bases). V was shortened by 1 base and J by 7 bases, with 11 bases between the two germline ends. The V gene's germline CDR1 is SGHVS and CDR2 FNYEAQ. There are 14 residues in the CDR3. The CDR3 here is CASSLDGRKNEQFF. CDR3 DNA sequence: TGTGCCAGCAGCTTAGATGGGAGAAAGAATGAGCAGTTCTTC.

There are many counts of this clonotype. V is TRBV6-5 and J is TRBJ2-1, with D perhaps TRBD2 (6 bases). CDR3 length: 13 amino acids. Trimming took off 8 bases at V and 9 bases at J, with 17 bases between the two ends. Germline CDR1 is MNHEY and CDR2 is SVGAGI. The CDR3 DNA is TGTGCCAGCCGAGGAGCTAGCGCGGGTGAGCAGTTCTTC. Translated: CASRGASAGEQFF.

The genes are TRBV12-5 and TRBJ2-5, with 9 bases that match TRBD1. CDR1 and CDR2 from the germline V gene are LGHNT and FRNRAP. The CDR3 has 15 residues. Trimming at V came to 5 bases and at J to 5 bases, leaving 9 bases not matched to a gene. CDR3 loop: CASGGGTGPWETQYF. The CDR3 bases are TGTGCTAGTGGTGGGGGGACAGGGCCATGGGAGACCCAGTACTTC.

This CDR3 is CASGPQGLTYEQYF. CDR3 bases: TGCGCCAGCGGCCCTCAGGGGCTAACCTACGAGCAGTACTTC. The rearrangement links TRBV5-1 to TRBJ2-7, with D possibly being TRBD1 (6 bases). The germline V and J ends were trimmed by 7 bases and 2 bases, with 16 bases remaining between them. The CDR3 has 14 residues. Germline lookup yields CDR1 SGHRS and CDR2 YFSETQ.

In its sample, this clonotype was seen a few times. V is TRBV27 and J is TRBJ1-6, with TRBD1 as a possible D gene (6 bases). V shed 3 bases and J shed 9 bases, with 12 bases lying between them. This CDR3 is 14 amino acids long. Germline V gene lookup returns CDR1 MNHEY and CDR2 SMNVEV (reference sequence). The CDR3 region is CASSFREGGSPLHF. The CDR3 DNA reads TGTGCCAGCAGTTTCCGAGAGGGGGGTTCACCCCTCCACTTT.

This clonotype was counted a few times. J is TRBJ2-2 and V is TRBV6-2 or TRBV6-3; D ambiguous. V lost 7 bases and J 4 bases, leaving 10 bases between the germline ends. From germline, CDR1 is MNHEY and CDR2 SVGEGT. The CDR3 is made up of 13 amino acids. The CDR3 DNA follows: TGTGCCAGCAAAGGGAAGAGCACCGGGGAGCTGTTTTTT. As protein: CASKGKSTGELFF.

This clonotype was recorded at least ten times. The chain has TRBV5-1 and TRBJ2-3; D uncertain. The CDR3 totals 14 residues. Germline V gives CDR1 SGHRS, CDR2 YFSETQ. Trimming removed 4 bases from V and 0 bases from J, with 9 bases in between. The CDR3 loop is CASSLTASTDTQYF. The CDR3 DNA follows: TGCGCCAGCAGCCTAACAGCTAGCACAGATACGCAGTATTTT. The whole variable domain, filled in from reference TRBV5-1 and TRBJ2-3, reads KAGVTQTPRYLIKTRGQQVTLSCSPISGHRSVSWYQQTPGQGLQFLFEYFSETQRNKGNFPGRFSGRQFSNSRSEMNVSTLELGDSALYLCASSLTASTDTQYFGPGTRLTVL.

The chain joins TRBV5-1 to TRBJ2-7, with TRBD2 matching 10 bases. CDR1 is SGHRS, CDR2 YFSETQ, per germline. V shed 0 bases and J 7 bases; nucleotides not matched to a gene: 7. The CDR3 has 15 amino acids. The CDR3 here is CASSLAQSSGGEQYF. Here the CDR3 DNA reads TGCGCCAGCAGCTTGGCCCAGTCTAGCGGGGGTGAGCAGTACTTC.

This clonotype was recorded at least ten times. The chain combines TRBV7-9 with TRBJ2-5; no firm D call. Germline loops: CDR1 SEHNR, CDR2 FQNEAQ (reference sequence). V was cut by 2 bases and J by 4 bases, with 8 bases left in between. The CDR3 has 13 residues. The CDR3 nucleotides read TGTGCCAGCAGCTTAATCACCTTAGAGACCCAGTACTTC. Residues: CASSLITLETQYF.

This chain joins TRBV19 and TRBJ1-5; D perhaps matches TRBD1 (5 bases). The germline gives CDR1 LNHDA, CDR2 SQIVND (reference sequence). This CDR3 region has 15 residues. V lost 3 bases and J lost 5, with 14 bases in between. CDR3 nucleotide sequence: TGTGCCAGTAGTATGCCGGGGACCTCATATCAGCCCCAGCATTTT. Protein: CASSMPGTSYQPQHF.

This clonotype was detected only a few times. The gene calls are TRBV24-1 and TRBJ2-1, with a possible D match to TRBD1 (6 bases). CDR1 and CDR2 (germline): KGHDR, SFDVKD. Trimming shortened V by 1 base and J by 5 bases, and 14 bases separated the two germline ends. This CDR3 is 16 amino acids long. This CDR3 reads CATSDFRQDSNNEQFF. Written as DNA, the CDR3 is TGTGCCACCAGTGATTTTCGCCAGGACAGCAACAATGAGCAGTTCTTC.

The gene calls are TRBV5-1 and TRBJ2-5; D might be TRBD1 (6 bases). This CDR3 has 15 residues. V was shortened by 4 bases and J by 3 bases, with 16 bases between the two germline ends. In germline, CDR1 is SGHRS, CDR2 YFSETQ. CDR3 nucleotides: TGCGCCAGCAGCCCAGGGGCAGGGACGAAAGAGACCCAGTACTTC. Translating it yields CASSPGAGTKETQYF.

The CDR3 DNA follows: TGCAGTGCCCAGTATGGTATGAGGGCAGCTTTCTTT. This codes for CSAQYGMRAAFF. The V and J genes are TRBV20-1 and TRBJ1-1; D gene uncertain. The CDR3 is 12 amino acids. Trimming cost V 6 bases and J 10 bases, with 18 bases left between them. The germline V gene has CDR1 DFQATT and CDR2 SNEGSKA (reference sequence).

This clonotype was counted ten times or more. The V call is TRBV5-6, the J call TRBJ2-1; possible D gene TRBD2, 6 bases. CDR3 length equals 14 residues. The germline gives CDR1 SGHDT, CDR2 YYEEEE. V was trimmed by 4 bases and J by 3 bases, leaving 11 bases between them. The CDR3 DNA sequence: TGTGCCAGCAGCGGGGGGTCGAGCTACAATGAGCAGTTCTTC. This encodes CASSGGSSYNEQFF.

This clonotype showed up many times. This chain joins TRBV9 and TRBJ2-1; 7 nucleotides match TRBD1. CDR3 length: 16 residues. The V gene's germline CDR1 is SGDLS and CDR2 YYNGEE. J gave up 0 bases and V 4 bases, and 7 bases lay outside the gene matches. The CDR3 nucleotides read TGTGCCAGCAGCCCAAGGACAGGTAGCTCCTACAATGAGCAGTTCTTC. Translated: CASSPRTGSSYNEQFF.

This clonotype came up a few times. This rearrangement joins TRBV20-1 to TRBJ2-1, with D maybe TRBD2 (6 bases). Trimming took 0 bases from V and 7 from J, leaving 19 bases between them. The CDR3 is 16 amino acids. Germline V gives CDR1 DFQATT, CDR2 SNEGSKA (reference sequence). In nucleotides, the CDR3 is TGCAGTGCTAGAGAACTCGAAAGGGGAGGATGGAATGAGCAGTTCTTC. Translated: CSARELERGGWNEQFF.

This chain links TRBV3-1 with TRBJ2-5; D remains unclear. The length of the CDR3 is 14 residues. The V gene's germline CDR1 is LGHDT and CDR2 YNNKEL (reference sequence). V lost 3 bases and J 4 bases, leaving 12 bases between the germline ends. The CDR3 sequence: CASSHEGKRETQYF. Here the CDR3 DNA reads TGTGCCAGCAGCCACGAAGGTAAAAGAGAGACCCAGTACTTC.

This clonotype appeared a few times. The genes are TRBV4-1 and TRBJ2-2; 8 bases are shared with TRBD1. The CDR3 sequence is 18 residues long. Germline V gene data show CDR1 as MGHRA and CDR2 as YSYEKL. Trimming removed 1 base from V and 0 bases from J; junction bases left unmatched: 7. Written as DNA, the CDR3 is TGCGCCAGCAGCCAAGTAGTTTTACAGGGGGCGAACACCGGGGAGCTGTTTTTT. Protein sequence: CASSQVVLQGANTGELFF.

This clonotype has more than one count but fewer than ten. The chain couples TRBV25-1 to TRBJ1-5; TRBD1 matches 7 bases. Losses at the gene ends were 4 bases for V and 0 bases for J; bases not matched to a gene: 3. Germline V gene sequence: CDR1 MGHDK, CDR2 SYGVNS. CDR3 size: 15 residues. As DNA, the CDR3 is TGTGCCAGCAGTGCCGGACAGGCTAGCAATCAGCCCCAGCATTTT. It specifies CASSAGQASNQPQHF.